This T cell receptor (beta chain) was identified during a study of blood T cell repertoires in COVID-19. For the study at large: The United States, Italy and Spain provided the acute and convalescent COVID-19 samples. PBMCs, B-cell-depleted T cells, or T cells provided the cDNA or gDNA that made up the material.

In the original processing: Using reference gene primer amplification, nucleated cell counts were estimated. Some clones are missing from TCRdb's copy, which holds only in-frame ones; the method was immunoSEQ multiplex PCR. V and J calls and clone size are copied from that table; D and trimming were computed from the DNA. The sample gives roughly 260,000 clones, less than 85% of which show up once; 4.5% to 5% is in the top ten. Per germline, CDR1 LNHDA and CDR2 SQIVND (reference sequence). The CDR3 has 16 amino acids. V dropped 3 bases and J dropped 4 bases, with 15 bases sitting between them. The clonotype was recovered from a woman older than 75 with active or convalescent COVID-19. The chain recombines TRBV19 with TRBJ2-2; D possibly corresponds to TRBD1 (6 bases). Source material: peripheral blood. CDR3 sequence reads: CASSISGTRGTGELFF. CDR3 coding DNA: TGTGCCAGTAGTATCTCCGGGACAAGAGGCACCGGGGAGCTGTTTTTT.